A selection of T cell receptor beta chains follows, all from one sample in a study of blood T cells in healthy people across ages. TCRdb re-called the 5' RACE reads with MiXCR, one entry per CDR3 protein. The sample consists of 2 million or so distinct CDR3 sequences, around half of them appearing once. Sequencing was performed on blood. The receptors here all came from a woman in her thirties or forties in good health. The CDR3 runs from the conserved cysteine through the conserved F or W. The order of the fields is CDR3 protein, CDR3 DNA, clone size, V gene, D gene, J gene. A D gene is named only where the DNA matches it firmly. Only part of the rows carry a size: once, few, many, or a class if the clone is expanded.

CDR3aa: CASSYSGTSGSKFTQFF
CDR3nt: TGTGCCAGCAGTTACTCCGGGACTAGCGGGTCTAAATTTACCCAGTTCTTC
abundance: once
v_gene: TRBV6-2/TRBV6-3
d_gene: TRBD2
j_gene: TRBJ2-1

CDR3aa: CASSTIKGGAWAEAFF
CDR3nt: TGTGCCAGCAGCACTATAAAAGGGGGGGCTTGGGCTGAAGCTTTCTTT
abundance: once
v_gene: TRBV7-9
d_gene: -
j_gene: TRBJ1-1

CDR3aa: CSARAAGTGNEKLFF
CDR3nt: TGCAGTGCTAGAGCAGCCGGGACGGGTAATGAAAAACTGTTTTTT
abundance: -
v_gene: TRBV20-1
d_gene: -
j_gene: TRBJ1-4

CDR3aa: CASSNDRGAYNEQFF
CDR3nt: TGTGCCAGCAGTAATGACAGGGGAGCTTACAATGAGCAGTTCTTC
abundance: -
v_gene: TRBV12-3/TRBV12-4
d_gene: TRBD1
j_gene: TRBJ2-1

CDR3aa: CASSPFGGGTDTQYF
CDR3nt: TGTGCCAGCAGCCCCTTCGGCGGCGGCACAGATACGCAGTATTTT
abundance: few
v_gene: TRBV3-1
d_gene: -
j_gene: TRBJ2-3

CDR3aa: CASRLWSVGANVLTF
CDR3nt: TGCGCCAGCAGGTTATGGAGTGTTGGGGCCAACGTCCTGACTTTC
abundance: few
v_gene: TRBV5-1
d_gene: -
j_gene: TRBJ2-6

CDR3aa: CASSAGLPQGEQYF
CDR3nt: TGCGCCAGCAGCGCTGGGTTACCCCAGGGTGAGCAGTACTTC
abundance: few
v_gene: TRBV5-1
d_gene: -
j_gene: TRBJ2-7

CDR3aa: CASSLATGSSYNEQFF
CDR3nt: TGTGCCAGCAGCTTGGCGACAGGGAGCTCCTACAATGAGCAGTTCTTC
abundance: -
v_gene: TRBV5-6
d_gene: TRBD1
j_gene: TRBJ2-1

CDR3aa: CASLQASTSTDTQYF
CDR3nt: TGTGCCAGCTTACAGGCCAGTACTAGCACAGATACGCAGTATTTT
abundance: -
v_gene: TRBV6-5
d_gene: -
j_gene: TRBJ2-3

CDR3aa: CASSRDSWDGYTF
CDR3nt: TGTGCCAGCAGCCGGGACAGCTGGGATGGCTACACCTTC
abundance: once
v_gene: TRBV11-2
d_gene: TRBD1
j_gene: TRBJ1-2

CDR3aa: CASSLEGGEQFF
CDR3nt: TGCGCCAGCAGCTTGGAGGGTGGTGAGCAGTTCTTC
abundance: many
v_gene: TRBV5-1
d_gene: -
j_gene: TRBJ2-1

CDR3aa: CASSLDGTISGTQYF
CDR3nt: TGTGCCAGCAGCCTGGATGGGACTATTAGCGGTACGCAGTATTTT
abundance: -
v_gene: TRBV7-2
d_gene: TRBD2
j_gene: TRBJ2-3

CDR3aa: CATSRPGQYNSPLHF
CDR3nt: TGTGCCACCAGCAGACCGGGACAGTATAATTCACCCCTCCACTTT
abundance: -
v_gene: TRBV15
d_gene: TRBD1
j_gene: TRBJ1-6

CDR3aa: CASSQVFGVAGASYEQYF
CDR3nt: TGCGCCAGCAGCCAAGTCTTCGGGGTCGCGGGGGCCTCCTACGAGCAGTACTTC
abundance: few
v_gene: TRBV4-3
d_gene: -
j_gene: TRBJ2-7

CDR3aa: CASSYPQGSAPYEQYF
CDR3nt: TGTGCCAGCAGTTATCCACAGGGATCGGCCCCCTACGAGCAGTACTTC
abundance: -
v_gene: TRBV6-2/TRBV6-3
d_gene: -
j_gene: TRBJ2-7

CDR3aa: CASSPQGAIGQFF
CDR3nt: TGTGCCAGCTCACCGCAGGGGGCGATAGGGCAGTTCTTC
abundance: -
v_gene: TRBV18
d_gene: TRBD1
j_gene: TRBJ2-1

CDR3aa: CASSQAWTGERFF
CDR3nt: TGTGCCAGCAGCCAAGCCTGGACAGGGGAGCGGTTCTTC
abundance: -
v_gene: TRBV3-1
d_gene: TRBD1
j_gene: TRBJ2-1

CDR3aa: CASSHDRVNEQFF
CDR3nt: TGTGCCAGCAGTCATGACAGGGTCAATGAGCAGTTCTTC
abundance: -
v_gene: TRBV28
d_gene: TRBD1
j_gene: TRBJ2-1

CDR3aa: CASSVEETPYNEQFF
CDR3nt: TGTGCCAGCAGCGTAGAGGAGACCCCCTACAATGAGCAGTTCTTC
abundance: -
v_gene: TRBV9
d_gene: -
j_gene: TRBJ2-1

CDR3aa: CASSVAGTGRRNEQFF
CDR3nt: TGTGCCAGCAGCGTAGCCGGGACAGGGAGAAGGAATGAGCAGTTCTTC
abundance: -
v_gene: TRBV9
d_gene: TRBD1
j_gene: TRBJ2-1

CDR3aa: CASMAGGYTDTQYF
CDR3nt: TGTGCCAGCATGGCCGGGGGATACACAGATACGCAGTATTTT
abundance: -
v_gene: TRBV6-2/TRBV6-3
d_gene: -
j_gene: TRBJ2-3

CDR3aa: CASSSYRGRGDWGNQPQHF
CDR3nt: TGTGCCAGCAGCTCGTACAGGGGGCGCGGGGATTGGGGCAATCAGCCCCAGCATTTT
abundance: -
v_gene: TRBV7-2
d_gene: TRBD1
j_gene: TRBJ1-5

CDR3aa: CASSYRTSGGQETQYF
CDR3nt: TGTGCCAGCAGCTACCGGACTAGCGGGGGCCAAGAGACCCAGTACTTC
abundance: -
v_gene: TRBV4-2
d_gene: TRBD2
j_gene: TRBJ2-5

CDR3aa: CASSLGTASPLHF
CDR3nt: TGTGCCAGCAGCCTCGGGACAGCTTCACCCCTCCACTTT
abundance: few
v_gene: TRBV7-9
d_gene: TRBD1
j_gene: TRBJ1-6

CDR3aa: CSARSGLARETQYF
CDR3nt: TGCAGTGCTAGATCTGGACTAGCAAGAGAGACCCAGTACTTC
abundance: -
v_gene: TRBV20-1
d_gene: TRBD2
j_gene: TRBJ2-5

CDR3aa: CASSSRGDSPYEQYF
CDR3nt: TGTGCCAGCTCTTCCAGAGGGGACAGTCCTTACGAGCAGTACTTC
abundance: few
v_gene: TRBV13
d_gene: TRBD1
j_gene: TRBJ2-7

CDR3aa: CASSLVLGTGELFF
CDR3nt: TGTGCCAGCAGCTTAGTCCTGGGCACCGGGGAGCTGTTTTTT
abundance: few
v_gene: TRBV7-2
d_gene: -
j_gene: TRBJ2-2

CDR3aa: CASRSGTSGGYAYEQYF
CDR3nt: TGTGCCAGCAGATCCGGGACTAGCGGGGGATATGCCTACGAGCAGTACTTC
abundance: few
v_gene: TRBV28
d_gene: TRBD2
j_gene: TRBJ2-7

CDR3aa: CASSILGGADNEQFF
CDR3nt: TGTGCCAGTTCAATTCTTGGAGGAGCGGACAATGAGCAGTTCTTC
abundance: few
v_gene: TRBV27
d_gene: -
j_gene: TRBJ2-1

CDR3aa: CASSAVAGGRRSTDTQYF
CDR3nt: TGTGCCAGCAGTGCCGTAGCGGGGGGACGAAGAAGCACAGATACGCAGTATTTT
abundance: -
v_gene: TRBV6-1
d_gene: TRBD2
j_gene: TRBJ2-3

CDR3aa: CASSLGARTNEKLFF
CDR3nt: TGCGCCAGCAGCTTGGGTGCGCGTACTAATGAAAAACTGTTTTTT
abundance: -
v_gene: TRBV5-1
d_gene: -
j_gene: TRBJ1-4

CDR3aa: CASSLAHPSETQYF
CDR3nt: TGTGCCAGCAGTTTAGCCCACCCATCGGAGACCCAGTACTTC
abundance: few
v_gene: TRBV27
d_gene: -
j_gene: TRBJ2-5

CDR3aa: CASSLLLAGEETQYF
CDR3nt: TGTGCCAGCAGCTTATTGTTGGCAGGGGAAGAGACCCAGTACTTC
abundance: -
v_gene: TRBV7-2
d_gene: -
j_gene: TRBJ2-5